These 28 T cell receptor beta chains originate from one sample sequenced in a study of blood T cell repertoires in COVID-19. Measured with immunoSEQ multiplex PCR; TCRdb has only the in-frame clones, and not every one. The repertoire holds more than 100,000 clones, 70% to 90% seen once, with 3.5% in the top ten. Sequencing input: peripheral blood. Source of these receptors: an older woman with acute or convalescent COVID-19.

This clone appeared once. This chain links TRBV4-1 with TRBJ2-2; tentative D call: TRBD2 (6 bases). Germline V gene sequence: CDR1 MGHRA, CDR2 YSYEKL. The V and J ends lost 1 base and 0 bases respectively, with 9 bases between them. This CDR3 comprises 16 residues. CDR3 sequence (DNA): TGCGCCAGCAGCCAAGGGGACTTCGCGAACACCGGGGAGCTGTTTTTT. Its translation is CASSQGDFANTGELFF.

This rearrangement joins TRBV5-1 to TRBJ2-3; 9 bases match TRBD1. Germline assignment: CDR1 SGHRS and CDR2 YFSETQ. The CDR3 consists of 16 residues. The V and J ends lost 2 bases and 2 bases, in that order; junction bases with no gene match: 6. For the CDR3, the DNA is TGCGCCAGCAGCTTAGGGACAGGGACGTTCACAGATACGCAGTATTTT. It specifies CASSLGTGTFTDTQYF.

The chain employs TRBV10-3 and TRBJ1-6; no clear D gene. Trimming cost V 8 bases and J 11 bases, with 13 bases left between them. Germline loops: CDR1 ENHRY, CDR2 SYGVKD. The CDR3 contains 12 residues. The CDR3 bases are TGTGCCATCCGACCGGAGAGGGCACCCCTCCACTTT. Translated: CAIRPERAPLHF.

This clone was seen more than once but under ten times. This chain uses TRBV28 with TRBJ1-2, with D perhaps TRBD1 (5 bases). The CDR3 sequence is 15 residues long. Germline CDR1 reads MDHEN; CDR2 reads SYDVKM. V lost 3 bases to trimming and J lost 4 bases, with 15 bases between them. CDR3 sequence reads: CASSLGGRRVYGYTF. CDR3 DNA: TGTGCCAGCAGTTTGGGGGGGAGACGGGTCTATGGCTACACCTTC.

V and J are TRBV5-1 and TRBJ1-2, with TRBD1 identical over 9 bases. Germline lookup yields CDR1 SGHRS and CDR2 YFSETQ. Trimming removed 4 bases from V and 4 bases from J; junction bases left unmatched: 8. This CDR3 has 15 residues. The CDR3 coding sequence is TGCGCCAGCAGCCTCGGGACAGGGACTAGCTATGGCTACACCTTC. Amino acid sequence: CASSLGTGTSYGYTF.

V usage is TRBV5-1 and J usage is TRBJ1-6, with no clear D. CDR3 length equals 12 residues. V was cut by 0 bases and J by 9 bases, with 4 bases left in between. Germline V gene data show CDR1 as SGHRS and CDR2 as YFSETQ. DNA of the CDR3: TGCGCCAGCAGCTTGGACACTTCACCCCTCCACTTT. Translating it yields CASSLDTSPLHF. Together with reference TRBV5-1 and TRBJ1-6, the CDR3 gives the full variable domain: KAGVTQTPRYLIKTRGQQVTLSCSPISGHRSVSWYQQTPGQGLQFLFEYFSETQRNKGNFPGRFSGRQFSNSRSEMNVSTLELGDSALYLCASSLDTSPLHFGNGTRLTVT.

Only one count was recorded for this clone. This chain links TRBV21-1 with TRBJ1-6; no DNA check was done on the table's D call, TRBD1. TRBV21-1 is a pseudogene. This CDR3 has 14 residues. Written as DNA, the CDR3 is TGTGCCAGCAGCAAATCGGCAGGCAAGACACCCCTCCACTTT. The encoded protein is CASSKSAGKTPLHF.

Only one count was recorded for this clone. The gene calls are TRBV29-1 and TRBJ1-2; D gene uncertain. Trimming stripped 2 bases from V and 0 bases from J, with 4 bases between. The germline V gene encodes CDR1 SQVTM and CDR2 ANQGSEA. The CDR3 is 12 amino acids. CDR3 amino acids: CSVESTNYGYTF. CDR3 DNA sequence: TGCAGCGTTGAAAGCACTAACTATGGCTACACCTTC.

This chain's CDR3 is CASSTTGGAWGGYTF. The DNA of the CDR3 is TGTGCCAGTAGTACTACAGGGGGCGCCTGGGGTGGCTACACCTTC. J is TRBJ1-2 and V is TRBV19; TRBD1 matches at 9 bases. Germline V lookup: CDR1 LNHDA, CDR2 SQIVND (reference sequence). V dropped 4 bases and J dropped 7; count of bases not matched to a gene: 10. The CDR3 loop spans 15 amino acids.

About this clone itself: At one end the junction does not follow the germline gene, possibly because of a read error. This chain links TRBV7-2 with TRBJ2-3; D is possibly TRBD2 (5 bases). This CDR3 spans 16 amino acids. Germline V gene sequence: CDR1 SGHTA, CDR2 FQGNSA. CDR3: CASTLASFLHTDTQYF. CDR3 nucleotide sequence: TGTGCCAGCACCTTAGCGAGCTTCCTTCACACAGATACGCAGTATTTT.

The chain has TRBV6-1 and TRBJ1-3; possibly TRBD1 for D (5 bases). This CDR3 has 15 residues. V lost 1 base to trimming and J lost 2 bases, with 9 bases between them. CDR1 and CDR2 (germline): MNHNS, SASEGT. Written as DNA, the CDR3 is TGTGCCAGCAGTGAAGTGGGGGGAGCTGGAAACACCATATATTTT. This encodes CASSEVGGAGNTIYF.

The chain is built from TRBV5-1 and TRBJ2-7; D remains unclear. V lost 5 bases and J 3 bases, leaving 15 bases between the germline ends. CDR1 is SGHRS, CDR2 YFSETQ, per germline. This CDR3 contains 14 residues. The CDR3 loop is CASSPSISVYEQYF. The CDR3 nucleotides are TGCGCCAGCAGTCCCTCGATCTCGGTCTACGAGCAGTACTTC.

V and J are TRBV5-1 and TRBJ2-1; 10 bases are shared with TRBD1. Germline V gene lookup returns CDR1 SGHRS and CDR2 YFSETQ. V was clipped by 1 base and J by 9 bases; unmatched bases: 10. The CDR3 loop spans 16 amino acids. The CDR3 region is CASSLPGTGVSSEQFF. The CDR3 nucleotides read TGCGCCAGCAGCTTGCCCGGGACAGGGGTTAGTAGTGAGCAGTTCTTC. The entire variable domain, with the rest obtained from reference TRBV5-1 and TRBJ2-1, is as follows: KAGVTQTPRYLIKTRGQQVTLSCSPISGHRSVSWYQQTPGQGLQFLFEYFSETQRNKGNFPGRFSGRQFSNSRSEMNVSTLELGDSALYLCASSLPGTGVSSEQFFGPGTRLTVL.

J is TRBJ1-6 and V is TRBV9; TRBD1 is a possible D gene (6 bases). V lost 4 bases and J lost 14, with 16 bases in between. The V gene's germline CDR1 is SGDLS and CDR2 YYNGEE. CDR3 length equals 13 residues. CDR3 sequence reads: CASSPQQGPALHF. The CDR3 DNA reads as TGTGCCAGCAGCCCCCAACAGGGTCCGGCCCTCCACTTT.

The chain combines TRBV10-2 with TRBJ1-1; possible D gene TRBD1, 5 bases. The CDR3 runs to 14 residues. Germline V gene data show CDR1 as WSHSY and CDR2 as SAAADI. Between the trimmed V and J ends, which lost 5 bases and 1 base, there was a span of 11 bases. The CDR3 reads CASSSGTPNTEAFF. The CDR3 region has the DNA TGCGCCAGCAGTTCCGGGACTCCGAACACTGAAGCTTTCTTT.

The chain recombines TRBV7-6 with TRBJ2-2, with D possibly being TRBD2 (5 bases). There are 15 residues in the CDR3. Trimming took 2 bases from V and 3 from J, leaving 10 bases between them. CDR1 SGHVS and CDR2 FNYEAQ come from the germline V gene. CDR3 region: CASSLWTPHTGELFF. The CDR3 bases are TGTGCCAGCAGCTTATGGACTCCTCACACCGGGGAGCTGTTTTTT.

The chain joins TRBV6-6 to TRBJ2-3; D gene ambiguous. The germline V and J ends were trimmed by 5 bases and 4 bases, with 16 bases remaining between them. Germline V lookup: CDR1 MNHNY, CDR2 SVGAGI (reference sequence). The CDR3 loop spans 15 amino acids. The CDR3 here is CASSQPGGVADTQYF. CDR3 nucleotide sequence: TGTGCCAGCAGTCAGCCGGGTGGAGTGGCAGATACGCAGTATTTT.

The chain links TRBV30 to TRBJ1-2; no definite D call. Germline loops: CDR1 GTSNPN, CDR2 SVGIG (reference sequence). V shed 3 bases and J shed 3 bases, with 14 bases lying between them. This CDR3 contains 14 residues. This CDR3 is CAWRAGPVHYGYTF. In DNA form, the CDR3 reads TGTGCCTGGAGGGCGGGTCCTGTCCACTATGGCTACACCTTC. The variable domain in full, with the rest retrieved from reference TRBV30 and TRBJ1-2, is SQTIHQWPATLVQPVGSPLSLECTVEGTSNPNLYWYRQAAGRGLQLLFYSVGIGQISSEVPQNLSASRPQDRQFILSSKKLLLSDSGFYLCAWRAGPVHYGYTFGSGTRLTVV.

This rearrangement joins TRBV7-8 to TRBJ1-1; D is perhaps TRBD1 (5 bases). With 2 bases removed from V and 1 base from J, the gap between germline ends came to 26 bases. Germline-derived CDR1 and CDR2 are SGHVS and FQNEAQ. This CDR3 region has 20 residues. The CDR3 protein is CASSLTHPRTRHTQNTEAFF. The CDR3 nucleotides are TGTGCCAGCAGCTTAACCCACCCTCGGACAAGACATACACAGAACACTGAAGCTTTCTTT.

The table lists this clone with a count of one. V gene TRBV7-3 combines with J gene TRBJ2-1, with TRBD2 matching 10 bases. This CDR3 region has 15 residues. The junction had 3 bases not matched to a gene; V was cut back by 3 bases and J by 4 bases. Germline-derived CDR1 and CDR2 are SGHTA and FQGTGA. CDR3: CASSFGLADYNEQFF. The CDR3, as DNA: TGTGCCAGCAGCTTCGGACTAGCGGATTACAATGAGCAGTTCTTC.

This clone was seen a single time. V and J are TRBV6-1 and TRBJ1-6; D gene ambiguous. The CDR3 extends over 12 amino acids. Trimming took 5 bases from V and 7 from J, leaving 6 bases between them. CDR1 MNHNS and CDR2 SASEGT come from the germline V gene. The DNA for the CDR3 is TGTGCCAGCAGTTATGTAAATTCACCCCTCCACTTT. Protein product: CASSYVNSPLHF.

V gene TRBV10-3 combines with J gene TRBJ1-2, with 7 nucleotides matching TRBD1. Germline V gives CDR1 ENHRY, CDR2 SYGVKD. Trimming at V came to 2 bases and at J to 4 bases, leaving 7 bases not matched to a gene. CDR3 length: 15 residues. CDR3 residues: CAISEATGSGYGYTF. The CDR3 bases are TGTGCCATCAGTGAGGCGACAGGGAGTGGCTATGGCTACACCTTC.

The chain couples TRBV12-3 or TRBV12-4 to TRBJ2-1; 7 nucleotides line up with TRBD1. This CDR3 spans 12 amino acids. V lost 6 bases to trimming and J lost 6 bases; unmatched junction nucleotides: 2. As DNA, the CDR3 is TGTGCCAGCAGACAGGGGCTCAATGAGCAGTTCTTC. Translation gives CASRQGLNEQFF.

The chain links TRBV6-5 to TRBJ1-1, with a tentative D call TRBD1 (5 bases). There are 14 residues in the CDR3. V lost 9 bases and J 3 bases, leaving 17 bases between the germline ends. Germline V gene sequence: CDR1 MNHEY, CDR2 SVGAGI. This CDR3 reads CASLVGGADTEAFF. In nucleotides, the CDR3 is TGTGCCAGTCTCGTCGGCGGGGCAGACACTGAAGCTTTCTTT.

The chain joins TRBV21-1 to TRBJ1-1. TRBV21-1 is a recognized pseudogene. CDR3 length equals 17 residues. The CDR3 here is CASSTRGRGGLNTEAFF. CDR3 DNA: TGTGCCAGCAGCACTCGCGGGAGGGGGGGATTGAACACTGAAGCTTTCTTT.

V is TRBV9 and J is TRBJ2-1, with D hard to call. V was cut by 2 bases and J by 5 bases, with 8 bases left in between. Germline loops: CDR1 SGDLS, CDR2 YYNGEE. This CDR3 is 13 amino acids long. The CDR3 reads CASSVTSNNEQFF. The CDR3 region has the DNA TGTGCCAGCAGCGTTACGAGTAACAATGAGCAGTTCTTC.

This chain connects TRBV6-6 to TRBJ1-3; D perhaps matches TRBD1 (5 bases). Germline-derived CDR1 and CDR2 are MNHNY and SVGAGI (reference sequence). This CDR3 has 16 amino acids. V lost 2 bases and J lost 0, with 11 bases in between. The CDR3 bases are TGTGCCAGCAGTTACCAGTCAGGGAACTCTGGAAACACCATATATTTT. This encodes CASSYQSGNSGNTIYF.

This rearrangement joins TRBV9 to TRBJ2-1, with TRBD1 matching 7 bases. This CDR3 contains 16 residues. Germline V CDR1 and CDR2: SGDLS, YYNGEE. J gave up 4 bases and V 2 bases, and 9 bases lay outside the gene matches. The CDR3 sequence is CASSVALTGPYNEQFF. The CDR3, as DNA: TGTGCCAGCAGCGTGGCCCTGACAGGGCCGTACAATGAGCAGTTCTTC.